Given below is one T cell receptor (beta chain) in context. What it binds is unknown. The data derive from a study of siplizumab effects on memory and regulatory T cells. Study-level points and caveats: Naive T cells looked more diverse than memory cells, and they looked like major contributors to the alloresponse.

This CDR3 is built from 15 residues. J gave up 3 bases and V 3 bases, and 4 bases lay outside the gene matches. Germline CDR1 reads ENHRY; CDR2 reads SYGVKD. Each sample yielded around 10^5 assayed TCR templates. Method: immunoSEQ multiplex PCR; TCRdb's copy keeps in-frame clones and lacks some. This sample yields some 62,000 clones, of which around 80% are seen a single time; 0.42% belongs to the top ten. V and J are TRBV10-3 and TRBJ2-1, with TRBD1 identical over 8 bases. The receptor's source is a human donor in good health. Sequenced input: memory CD4+ T cells sorted from blood. The CDR3 region has the DNA TGTGCCATCAGTGAAGGACAGGGTGGCTACAATGAGCAGTTCTTC. Residues: CAISEGQGGYNEQFF.